These T cell receptor beta chains were read from a single sample in a study of T cells in Graves' hyperthyroidism and ophthalmopathy. TCRdb analysed the multiplex PCR reads with MiXCR anew, one entry per CDR3 protein. The table includes about 400,000 distinct CDR3 sequences, roughly 13% detected once. Sequencing input: blood. The receptors were gathered from a middle-aged man with Graves' ophthalmopathy. CDR3s include the opening cysteine and the closing phenylalanine or tryptophan. The D gene is left open where the match is weak. Where a row states a size, it is once, few, many or the class of an expanded clone; other rows omit it.

CDR3	DNA	J	D	V	size
CATSPGQGFNEQYF	TGTGCCACGAGTCCGGGACAGGGATTCAACGAGCAGTACTTC	TRBJ2-7	TRBD1	TRBV24-1	many
CSVTPLEVRGLNTEAFF	TGCAGTGTTACCCCCCTCGAAGTGCGGGGCCTGAACACTGAAGCTTTCTTT	TRBJ1-1	NA	TRBV20-1	few
CATSDFGGGQGGGDTQYF	TGTGCCACCAGTGATTTTGGAGGGGGACAGGGAGGGGGCGATACGCAGTATTTT	TRBJ2-3	TRBD1	TRBV24-1	many
CASSTRATPINYGYTF	TGTGCCAGCAGTACCCGGGCCACTCCGATTAACTATGGCTACACCTTC	TRBJ1-2	NA	TRBV27	many
CASSLSSRDGQFF	TGTGCCAGCAGTTTAAGTAGCAGGGACGGGCAGTTCTTC	TRBJ2-1	NA	TRBV28	few
CASSLGPVVGRETQYF	TGTGCCAGCAGCTTGGGACCCGTAGTAGGACGGGAGACCCAGTACTTC	TRBJ2-5	NA	TRBV5-5	many
CASADSGRAGDTQYF	TGTGCCAGCGCCGATAGCGGGAGGGCCGGTGATACGCAGTATTTT	TRBJ2-3	TRBD2	TRBV24-1	many
CSAQGAPTNTEAFF	TGCAGTGCTCAGGGGGCTCCGACGAACACTGAAGCTTTCTTT	TRBJ1-1	TRBD1	TRBV20-1	many
CAWLDRGLRETQYF	TGTGCCTGGCTAGACAGGGGCCTCAGAGAGACCCAGTACTTC	TRBJ2-5	TRBD1	TRBV30	few
CASSFEGGGYGYTF	TGTGCCAGCAGTTTTGAGGGCGGGGGCTATGGCTACACCTTC	TRBJ1-2	NA	TRBV27	many
CASSKGTGAAFF	TGTGCCAGCAGCAAGGGGACAGGGGCAGCTTTCTTT	TRBJ1-1	TRBD1	TRBV6-2/TRBV6-3	NA
CASSQGGAGARMEQYF	TGTGCCAGCAGCCAAGGCGGGGCAGGGGCGAGGATGGAGCAGTACTTC	TRBJ2-7	NA	TRBV3-1	many
CSATTGDGNGYTF	TGCAGTGCTACTACAGGGGATGGAAATGGCTACACCTTC	TRBJ1-2	TRBD1	TRBV20-1	many
CASSHPGTGSETQYF	TGTGCCAGCAGCCATCCCGGGACAGGGTCGGAGACCCAGTACTTC	TRBJ2-5	TRBD1	TRBV3-1	NA
CASSFWDGELFF	TGTGCCAGCAGTTTTTGGGACGGGGAGCTGTTTTTT	TRBJ2-2	NA	TRBV28	many
CSARELAGGGCNEQYF	TGCAGTGCTAGAGAACTAGCGGGAGGGGGTTGTAACGAGCAGTACTTC	TRBJ2-7	TRBD2	TRBV20-1	many
CATSDLDRRHTDTRYF	TGTGCCACCAGTGACCTCGACAGGCGCCACACCGATACGCGGTATTTT	TRBJ2-3	NA	TRBV24-1	few
CASSLWSSGAYEQYF	TGTGCCAGCAGTTTATGGTCTAGCGGGGCCTACGAGCAGTACTTC	TRBJ2-7	TRBD2	TRBV27	many
CASSPHFGSGMNTEAFF	TGTGCCAGCAGTCCCCACTTCGGGTCCGGGATGAACACTGAAGCTTTCTTT	TRBJ1-1	NA	TRBV6-1	many
CASSLLDSVTTGANVLTF	TGTGCCAGCTCACTCCTGGACAGCGTTACGACTGGGGCCAACGTCCTGACTTTC	TRBJ2-6	NA	TRBV18	few
CASSLDGIQFF	TGTGCCAGCAGCTTGGATGGGATCCAGTTCTTC	TRBJ2-1	NA	TRBV5-5	NA
CSAPRQSGTSGRKQFF	TGCAGTGCTCCACGACAATCCGGGACTAGCGGGAGAAAGCAGTTCTTC	TRBJ2-1	TRBD2	TRBV20-1	once
CSAVVLAGRNTQYF	TGCAGCGCGGTGGTGCTAGCGGGGAGAAATACGCAGTATTTT	TRBJ2-3	TRBD2	TRBV29-1	NA
CSARTRGDDGYTF	TGCAGTGCTAGAACCAGGGGTGACGATGGCTACACCTTC	TRBJ1-2	NA	TRBV20-1	NA
CASSIPHRQGAISRGTEAFF	TGTGCCAGTAGTATACCCCACAGACAGGGGGCAATATCTCGGGGTACTGAAGCTTTCTTT	TRBJ1-1	TRBD1	TRBV19	NA
CASRSLDTQYF	TGTGCCAGCAGAAGTCTCGATACGCAGTATTTT	TRBJ2-3	NA	TRBV7-2	many
CASRGGVNTEAFF	TGCGCCAGCCGGGGGGGGGTGAACACTGAAGCTTTCTTT	TRBJ1-1	NA	TRBV10-2	NA
CATSALKQYF	TGTGCCACCAGTGCACTCAAGCAGTACTTC	TRBJ2-7	NA	TRBV24-1	few
CASSSYWGQTAGELFF	TGTGCCAGCAGTTCTTATTGGGGACAAACGGCCGGGGAGCTGTTTTTT	TRBJ2-2	NA	TRBV28	many
CASSVASAGGSETQYF	TGTGCCAGCAGCGTAGCTTCCGCGGGAGGGTCTGAGACCCAGTACTTC	TRBJ2-5	TRBD2	TRBV9	NA
CASSQRGQTTHYNEQFF	TGCGCCAGCAGCCAAAGGGGTCAGACTACCCACTACAATGAGCAGTTCTTC	TRBJ2-1	NA	TRBV4-1	NA
CATVDRRTEAFF	TGTGCCACGGTCGACAGGCGCACTGAAGCTTTCTTT	TRBJ1-1	NA	TRBV2	many
CASSYQGRGDTQYF	TGTGCCAGCAGTTACCAGGGACGGGGAGATACGCAGTATTTT	TRBJ2-3	NA	TRBV6-5	many